This T cell receptor (beta chain) appears in the sequencing data of a study of T cell repertoires in cytomegalovirus infection. On the study more broadly: From public TCR beta signatures came an indication of both CMV infection and matching HLA type. Study-level results: The study identified carriers of CMV plus the relevant HLA from cumulative public TCR beta family frequency. HLA-C-restricted CMV-specific TCR beta clonotypes prevailed in the ex vivo response.

Each CDR3 protein gets one entry after TCRdb re-called the reads with MiXCR. The sample lists roughly 230,000 distinct CDR3 sequences; around 6.2% were seen once. V gave up 5 bases and J gave up 2 bases, with 13 bases separating them. From germline, CDR1 is SEHNR and CDR2 FQNEAQ (reference sequence). The CDR3 is made up of 14 amino acids. Ten or more counts support this clonotype. Its antigen is undetermined. This sequence was found in a human donor in good health (CMV status not recorded). Some clones in this sample may be carry-over from other donors' samples. The chain recombines TRBV7-9 with TRBJ2-7, with D possibly being TRBD1 (5 bases). The specimen was PBMCs. CDR3 sequence reads: CASSPNGRAYEQYF. The CDR3 nucleotides are TGTGCCAGCAGCCCCAATGGCAGGGCCTACGAGCAGTACTTC.